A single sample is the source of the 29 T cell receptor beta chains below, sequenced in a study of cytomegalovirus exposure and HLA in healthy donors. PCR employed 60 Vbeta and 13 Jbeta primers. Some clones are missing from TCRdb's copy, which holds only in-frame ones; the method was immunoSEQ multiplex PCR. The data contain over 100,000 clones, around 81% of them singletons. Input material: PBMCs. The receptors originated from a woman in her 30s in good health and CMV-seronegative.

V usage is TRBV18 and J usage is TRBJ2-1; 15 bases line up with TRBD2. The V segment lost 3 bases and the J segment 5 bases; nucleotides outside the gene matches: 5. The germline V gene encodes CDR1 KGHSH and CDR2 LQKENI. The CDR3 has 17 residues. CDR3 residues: CASSPPGLAGGDNEQFF. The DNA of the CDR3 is TGTGCCAGCTCACCCCCGGGACTAGCGGGAGGTGACAATGAGCAGTTCTTC.

The CDR3 sequence: CASSVQVSDLEYEQYF. CDR3 DNA: TGTGCCAGCAGCGTACAGGTCTCGGACCTAGAGTACGAGCAGTACTTC. The V call is TRBV5-4, the J call TRBJ2-7; possible D gene TRBD1, 5 bases. Germline loops: CDR1 SGHNT, CDR2 YYREEE (reference sequence). V was cut by 4 bases and J by 4 bases, with 21 bases left in between. The CDR3 is 16 amino acids.

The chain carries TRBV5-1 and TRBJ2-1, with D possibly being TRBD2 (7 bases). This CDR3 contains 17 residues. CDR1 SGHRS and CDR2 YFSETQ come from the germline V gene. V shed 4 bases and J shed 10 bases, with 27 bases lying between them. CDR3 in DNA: TGCGCCAGCAGCCTGACTAGCCTGTACCCTTCTGGGACAGAGCAGTTCTTC. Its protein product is CASSLTSLYPSGTEQFF. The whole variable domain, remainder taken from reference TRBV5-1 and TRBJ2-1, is KAGVTQTPRYLIKTRGQQVTLSCSPISGHRSVSWYQQTPGQGLQFLFEYFSETQRNKGNFPGRFSGRQFSNSRSEMNVSTLELGDSALYLCASSLTSLYPSGTEQFFGPGTRLTVL.

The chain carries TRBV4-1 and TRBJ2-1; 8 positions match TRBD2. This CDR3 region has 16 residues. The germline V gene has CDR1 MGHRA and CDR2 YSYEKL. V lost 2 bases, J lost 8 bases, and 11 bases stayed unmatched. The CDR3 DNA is TGCGCCAGCAGCCAAAACGGACGGGAGGGCCCCGATGAGCAGTTCTTC. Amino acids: CASSQNGREGPDEQFF.

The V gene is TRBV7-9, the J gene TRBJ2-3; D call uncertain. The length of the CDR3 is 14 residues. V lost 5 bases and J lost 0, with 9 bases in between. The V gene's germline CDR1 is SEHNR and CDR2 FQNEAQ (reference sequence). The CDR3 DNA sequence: TGTGCCAGCAGCCCCCCACTGAGCACAGATACGCAGTATTTT. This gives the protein CASSPPLSTDTQYF.

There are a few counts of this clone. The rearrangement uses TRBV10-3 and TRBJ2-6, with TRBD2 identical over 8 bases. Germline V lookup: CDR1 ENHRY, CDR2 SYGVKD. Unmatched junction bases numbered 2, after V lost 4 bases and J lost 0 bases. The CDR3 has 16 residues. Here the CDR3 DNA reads TGTGCCATCAGTGCGGGAGGGGGCTCTGGGGCCAACGTCCTGACTTTC. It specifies CAISAGGGSGANVLTF.

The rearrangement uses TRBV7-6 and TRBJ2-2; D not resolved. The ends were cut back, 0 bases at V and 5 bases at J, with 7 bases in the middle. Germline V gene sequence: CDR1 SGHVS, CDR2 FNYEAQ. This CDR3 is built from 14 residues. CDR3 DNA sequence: TGTGCCAGCAGCTTAGCCCTGCAGACCGGGGAGCTGTTTTTT. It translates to CASSLALQTGELFF.

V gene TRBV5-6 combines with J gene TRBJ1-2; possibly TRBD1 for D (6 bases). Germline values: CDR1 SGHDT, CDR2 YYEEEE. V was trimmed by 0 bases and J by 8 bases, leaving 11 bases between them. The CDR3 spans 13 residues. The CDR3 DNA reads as TGTGCCAGCAGCTTGGCCCGTGGGGGCGGCTACACCTTC. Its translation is CASSLARGGGYTF.

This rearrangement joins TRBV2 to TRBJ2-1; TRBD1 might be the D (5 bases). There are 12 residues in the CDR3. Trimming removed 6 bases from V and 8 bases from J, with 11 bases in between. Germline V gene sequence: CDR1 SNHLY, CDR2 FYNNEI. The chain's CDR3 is CASSRVGDEQFF. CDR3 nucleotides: TGTGCCAGCAGCAGGGTTGGGGATGAGCAGTTCTTC.

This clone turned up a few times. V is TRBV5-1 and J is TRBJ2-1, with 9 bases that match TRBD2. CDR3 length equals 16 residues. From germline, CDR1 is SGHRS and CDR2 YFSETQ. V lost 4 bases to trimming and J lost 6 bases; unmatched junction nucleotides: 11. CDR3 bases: TGCGCCAGCAGCCGGGAGGGCGGGAGGGTTGGCAATGAGCAGTTCTTC. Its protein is CASSREGGRVGNEQFF.

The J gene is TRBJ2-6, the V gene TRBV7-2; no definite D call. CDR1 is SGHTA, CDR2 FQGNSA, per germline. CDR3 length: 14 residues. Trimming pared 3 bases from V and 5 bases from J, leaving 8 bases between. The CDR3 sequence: CASSFPGRANVLTF. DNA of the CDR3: TGTGCCAGCAGCTTTCCCGGTCGGGCCAACGTCCTGACTTTC.

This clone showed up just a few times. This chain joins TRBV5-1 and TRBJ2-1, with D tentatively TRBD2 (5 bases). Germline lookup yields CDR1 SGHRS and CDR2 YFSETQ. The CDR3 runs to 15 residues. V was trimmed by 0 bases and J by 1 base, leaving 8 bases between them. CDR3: CASSLAGVSYNEQFF. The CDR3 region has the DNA TGCGCCAGCAGCTTGGCCGGGGTGTCCTACAATGAGCAGTTCTTC.

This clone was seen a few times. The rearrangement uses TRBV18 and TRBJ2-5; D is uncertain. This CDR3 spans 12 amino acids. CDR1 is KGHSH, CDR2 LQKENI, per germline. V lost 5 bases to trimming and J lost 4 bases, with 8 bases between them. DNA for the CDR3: TGTGCCAGCTCAGGAGAAAGAGAGACCCAGTACTTC. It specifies CASSGERETQYF.

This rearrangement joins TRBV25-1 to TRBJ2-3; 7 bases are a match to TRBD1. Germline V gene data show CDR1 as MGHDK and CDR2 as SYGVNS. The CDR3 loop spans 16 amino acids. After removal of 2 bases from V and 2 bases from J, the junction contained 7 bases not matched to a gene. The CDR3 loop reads CASSERGQGHTDTQYF. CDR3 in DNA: TGTGCCAGCAGTGAAAGGGGGCAGGGTCACACAGATACGCAGTATTTT.

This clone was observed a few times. CDR3 sequence (DNA): TGTGCCAGCAGTAGCTCCAGGACTAATGAGCAGTTCTTC. It specifies CASSSSRTNEQFF. The chain recombines TRBV27 with TRBJ2-1, with D possibly being TRBD2 (5 bases). Trimming shortened V by 5 bases and J by 7 bases, and 12 bases separated the two germline ends. CDR1 and CDR2 (germline): MNHEY, SMNVEV (reference sequence). The CDR3 sequence is 13 residues long.

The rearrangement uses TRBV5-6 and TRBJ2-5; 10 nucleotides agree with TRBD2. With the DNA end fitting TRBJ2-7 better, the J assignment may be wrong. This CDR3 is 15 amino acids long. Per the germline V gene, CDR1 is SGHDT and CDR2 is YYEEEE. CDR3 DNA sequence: TGTGCCAGCAGCGGGACAGCGGGAGGGCCCTACGAGCAGTACTTC. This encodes CASSGTAGGPYEQYF.

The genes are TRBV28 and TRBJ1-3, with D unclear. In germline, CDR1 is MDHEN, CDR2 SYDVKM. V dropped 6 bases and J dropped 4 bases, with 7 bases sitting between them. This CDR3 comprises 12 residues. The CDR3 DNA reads TGTGCCAGCAGCTCCTTGGGAAACACCATATATTTT. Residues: CASSSLGNTIYF.

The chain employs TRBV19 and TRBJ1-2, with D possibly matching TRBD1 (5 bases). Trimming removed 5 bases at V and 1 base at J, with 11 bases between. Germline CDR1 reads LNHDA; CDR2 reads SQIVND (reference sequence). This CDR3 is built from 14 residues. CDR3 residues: CASSALTVNYGYTF. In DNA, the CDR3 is TGTGCCAGTAGTGCCCTGACAGTTAACTATGGCTACACCTTC.

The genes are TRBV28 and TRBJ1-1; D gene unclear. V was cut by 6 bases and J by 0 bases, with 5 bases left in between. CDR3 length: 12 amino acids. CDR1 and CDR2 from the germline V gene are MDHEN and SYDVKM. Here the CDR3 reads CASRDLNTEAFF. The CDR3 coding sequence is TGTGCCAGCAGGGACTTGAACACTGAAGCTTTCTTT.

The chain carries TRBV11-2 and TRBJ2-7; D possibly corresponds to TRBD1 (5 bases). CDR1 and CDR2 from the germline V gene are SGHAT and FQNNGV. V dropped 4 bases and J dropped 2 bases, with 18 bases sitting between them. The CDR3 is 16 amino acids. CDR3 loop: CASSSPGHLPPYEQYF. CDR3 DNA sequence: TGTGCCAGCAGCTCCCCCGGACATCTGCCCCCCTACGAGCAGTACTTC.

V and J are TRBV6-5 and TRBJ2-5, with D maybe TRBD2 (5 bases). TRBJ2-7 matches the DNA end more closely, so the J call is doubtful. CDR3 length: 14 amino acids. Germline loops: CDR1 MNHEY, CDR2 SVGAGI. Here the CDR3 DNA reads TGTGCCAGCAGAATCGGGATATACTCCTACGAGCAGTACTTC. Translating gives CASRIGIYSYEQYF.

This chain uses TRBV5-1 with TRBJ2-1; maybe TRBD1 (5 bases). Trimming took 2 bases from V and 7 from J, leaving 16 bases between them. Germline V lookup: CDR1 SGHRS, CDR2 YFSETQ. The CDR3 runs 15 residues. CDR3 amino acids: CASSLNGQILNEQFF. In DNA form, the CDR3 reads TGCGCCAGCAGCTTAAACGGACAAATACTTAATGAGCAGTTCTTC.

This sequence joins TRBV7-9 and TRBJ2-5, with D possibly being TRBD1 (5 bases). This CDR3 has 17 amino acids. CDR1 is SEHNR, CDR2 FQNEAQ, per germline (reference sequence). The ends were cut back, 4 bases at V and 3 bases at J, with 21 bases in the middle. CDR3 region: CASSSGRLVTDKETQYF. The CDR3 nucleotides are TGTGCCAGCAGCTCAGGGCGGCTAGTTACTGACAAAGAGACCCAGTACTTC.

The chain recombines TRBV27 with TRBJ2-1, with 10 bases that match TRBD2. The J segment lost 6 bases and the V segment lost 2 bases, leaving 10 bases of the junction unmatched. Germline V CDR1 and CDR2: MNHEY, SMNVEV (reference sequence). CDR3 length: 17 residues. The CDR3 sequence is CASSLTLAGVWFNEQFF. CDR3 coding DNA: TGTGCCAGCAGTTTAACGCTAGCGGGAGTTTGGTTCAATGAGCAGTTCTTC.

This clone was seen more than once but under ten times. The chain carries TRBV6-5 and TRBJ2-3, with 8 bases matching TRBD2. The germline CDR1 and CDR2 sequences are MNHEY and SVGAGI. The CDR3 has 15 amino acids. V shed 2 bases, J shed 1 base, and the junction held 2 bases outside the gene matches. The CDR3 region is CASSYSGSRTDTQYF. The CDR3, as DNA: TGTGCCAGCAGTTACAGCGGGAGTCGCACAGATACGCAGTATTTT.

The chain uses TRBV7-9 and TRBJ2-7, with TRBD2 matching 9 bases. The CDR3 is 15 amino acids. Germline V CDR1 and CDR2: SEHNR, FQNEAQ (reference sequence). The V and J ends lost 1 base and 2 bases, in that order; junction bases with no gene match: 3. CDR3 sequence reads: CASSLGAGGPYEQYF. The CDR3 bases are TGTGCCAGCAGCTTAGGGGCGGGAGGGCCCTACGAGCAGTACTTC.

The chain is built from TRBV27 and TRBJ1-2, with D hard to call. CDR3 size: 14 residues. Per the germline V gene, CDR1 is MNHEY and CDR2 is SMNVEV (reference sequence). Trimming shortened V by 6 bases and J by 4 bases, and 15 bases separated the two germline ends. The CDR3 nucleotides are TGTGCCAGCAGACTGACGGGTCTTGGCTATGGCTACACCTTC. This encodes CASRLTGLGYGYTF.

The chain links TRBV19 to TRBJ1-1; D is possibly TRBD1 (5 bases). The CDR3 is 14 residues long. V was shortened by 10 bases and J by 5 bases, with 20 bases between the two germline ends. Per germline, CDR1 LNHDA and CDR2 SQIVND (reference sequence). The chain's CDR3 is CATNSPGGMTEAFF. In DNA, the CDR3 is TGTGCCACTAACTCTCCGGGGGGTATGACTGAAGCTTTCTTT.

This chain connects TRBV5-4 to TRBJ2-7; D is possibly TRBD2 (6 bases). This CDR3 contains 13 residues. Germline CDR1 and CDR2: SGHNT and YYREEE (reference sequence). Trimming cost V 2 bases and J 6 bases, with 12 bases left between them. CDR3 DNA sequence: TGTGCCAGCAGCTTCTGGGAGCGGGCCGAGCAGTACTTC. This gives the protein CASSFWERAEQYF. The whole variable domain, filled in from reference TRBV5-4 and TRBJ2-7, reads ETGVTQSPTHLIKTRGQQVTLRCSSQSGHNTVSWYQQALGQGPQFIFQYYREEENGRGNFPPRFSGLQFPNYSSELNVNALELDDSALYLCASSFWERAEQYFGPGTRLTVT.